The present TCR beta chain was sequenced within a study of beta chain features in type 1 diabetes. V lost 4 bases, J lost 5 bases, and 8 bases stayed unmatched. The germline V gene has CDR1 SGHNT and CDR2 YYREEE (reference sequence). CDR3 length equals 14 residues. cDNA synthesis used the whole RNA isolate, giving expressed TCRB sequences. TCRdb keeps only in-frame clones here, not all; method: immunoSEQ multiplex PCR. The data contain around 650,000 clones, around 12% of them singletons. Overall study findings and caveats: cDNA-based sequencing might over-represent cells highly expressing TCR. With patients and controls alike, PCR might favor shorter templates to an equal degree. TCRB CDR3 length was moderately but significantly reduced in all four CD4+ subsets of Type 1 diabetes patients.

This clone was seen a few times. Antigen specificity is unknown. V is TRBV5-4 and J is TRBJ1-2, with 7 bases that match TRBD1. The TCR comes from a man aged 25 to 45 with type 1 diabetes. The sample taken for sequencing was naive CD4+ T cells from blood. The CDR3 here is CASSLDREAYGYTF. Here the CDR3 DNA reads TGTGCCAGCAGCCTCGACAGGGAAGCGTATGGCTACACCTTC. Filled out from reference TRBV5-4 and TRBJ1-2, the complete variable domain reads ETGVTQSPTHLIKTRGQQVTLRCSSQSGHNTVSWYQQALGQGPQFIFQYYREEENGRGNFPPRFSGLQFPNYSSELNVNALELDDSALYLCASSLDREAYGYTFGSGTRLTVV.